This T cell receptor beta chain emerged from a study of cytomegalovirus exposure and HLA in healthy donors. CDR1 MNHEY and CDR2 SVGAGI come from the germline V gene. J lost 4 bases, V lost 6 bases, and 10 bases had no gene match. The CDR3 consists of 15 residues. The PCR had 60 Vbeta and 13 Jbeta primers. Using immunoSEQ multiplex PCR, the repertoire was profiled, and TCRdb retains in-frame clones only, with some absent. The repertoire holds roughly 120,000 clones, with 65% to 90% as singletons. The study's findings and limits: The authors judged a highly shared variant cluster likely a sequencing artifact.

Notes on this clone: Antigen specificity is unknown.

This clonotype was obtained from a male donor in good health and CMV-seropositive. The rearrangement links TRBV6-5 to TRBJ1-2; TRBD1 agrees at 8 bases. The sample consisted of PBMCs. The CDR3 DNA reads TGTGCCAGCAGCTCTCTGGGACAGGACATCTATGGCTACACCTTC. This encodes CASSSLGQDIYGYTF.